These T cell receptor beta chains were read from a single sample in a study of tumor-infiltrating lymphocytes in primary liver carcinoma. TCRdb re-analysed the multiplex PCR reads in MiXCR, keeping a single row per CDR3 protein. The sample holds 180,000 or so distinct CDR3 sequences, 60% seen once. Specimen: peripheral blood. Source of these receptors: a man between 40 and 49 years old with primary liver carcinoma and hepatitis B virus infection. Both conserved end residues are part of each CDR3. Each record gives: CDR3 protein, CDR3 DNA, D gene, clone size, V gene, J gene. A D gene is named only where the DNA matches it firmly. The size entry is marked missing in some rows and otherwise reads once, few, many or a size class.

CDR3aa: CASRRVGETEAFF
CDR3nt: TGTGCCAGCAGGAGAGTGGGGGAGACTGAAGCTTTCTTT
d_gene: NA
abundance: few
v_gene: TRBV6-1
j_gene: TRBJ1-1

CDR3aa: CASSLLGQARTDTQYF
CDR3nt: TGTGCCAGCAGCTTGTTGGGACAGGCTCGCACAGATACGCAGTATTTT
d_gene: TRBD1
abundance: NA
v_gene: TRBV5-4
j_gene: TRBJ2-3

CDR3aa: CASSDRDRGIEKLFF
CDR3nt: TGTGCCAGCAGCGACAGGGACAGGGGAATCGAAAAACTGTTTTTT
d_gene: TRBD1
abundance: few
v_gene: TRBV7-8
j_gene: TRBJ1-4

CDR3aa: CASSIGGVGSPLHF
CDR3nt: TGTGCCAGCAGCATAGGAGGGGTCGGTTCACCCCTCCACTTT
d_gene: NA
abundance: few
v_gene: TRBV13
j_gene: TRBJ1-6

CDR3aa: CASGPRPDGGEQYF
CDR3nt: TGTGCCAGCGGCCCTCGACCGGACGGGGGCGAGCAGTACTTC
d_gene: NA
abundance: once
v_gene: TRBV11-2
j_gene: TRBJ2-7

CDR3aa: CDSSQVGTSGYSYNEQFF
CDR3nt: TGCGACAGCAGCCAGGTTGGGACTAGCGGGTACTCCTACAATGAGCAGTTCTTC
d_gene: TRBD2
abundance: NA
v_gene: TRBV4-1
j_gene: TRBJ2-1

CDR3aa: CAGSQATGIVAFF
CDR3nt: TGTGCCGGCAGCCAAGCGACAGGGATTGTAGCTTTCTTT
d_gene: TRBD1
abundance: NA
v_gene: TRBV14
j_gene: TRBJ1-1

CDR3aa: CASSKGTGSYEQYF
CDR3nt: TGTGCCAGCAGCAAAGGAACGGGGTCCTACGAGCAGTACTTC
d_gene: NA
abundance: many
v_gene: TRBV11-2
j_gene: TRBJ2-7

CDR3aa: CASSQGAGFYGYTF
CDR3nt: TGTGCCAGCAGCCAAGGTGCAGGGTTCTATGGCTACACCTTC
d_gene: NA
abundance: few
v_gene: TRBV14
j_gene: TRBJ1-2

CDR3aa: CAISESGQGLVNQPQHF
CDR3nt: TGTGCCATCAGTGAGTCCGGGCAGGGGTTGGTCAATCAGCCCCAGCATTTT
d_gene: NA
abundance: NA
v_gene: TRBV10-3
j_gene: TRBJ1-5

CDR3aa: CASSVLAGVYEQYF
CDR3nt: TGTGCCAGCAGTGTCCTAGCGGGAGTCTACGAGCAGTACTTC
d_gene: TRBD2
abundance: NA
v_gene: TRBV6-5
j_gene: TRBJ2-7

CDR3aa: CASSLTSSGANVLTF
CDR3nt: TGTGCCAGCAGTCTAACAAGCTCTGGGGCCAACGTCCTGACTTTC
d_gene: NA
abundance: NA
v_gene: TRBV12-3/TRBV12-4
j_gene: TRBJ2-6

CDR3aa: CASSLRVGGELFF
CDR3nt: TGTGCCAGCAGCTTACGGGTTGGCGGGGAGCTGTTTTTT
d_gene: NA
abundance: many
v_gene: TRBV11-2
j_gene: TRBJ2-2

CDR3aa: CASSTWTGKRNQPQHF
CDR3nt: TGTGCCAGCAGCACCTGGACAGGGAAGAGGAATCAGCCCCAGCATTTT
d_gene: TRBD1
abundance: NA
v_gene: TRBV5-6
j_gene: TRBJ1-5

CDR3aa: CASSLAPVLADNEQFF
CDR3nt: TGTGCCAGCAGCTTGGCGCCAGTGCTAGCAGACAATGAGCAGTTCTTC
d_gene: NA
abundance: NA
v_gene: TRBV5-4
j_gene: TRBJ2-1

CDR3aa: CASSPTGGGNQPQHF
CDR3nt: TGTGCCAGCAGTCCCACAGGGGGGGGCAATCAGCCCCAGCATTTT
d_gene: TRBD1
abundance: few
v_gene: TRBV28
j_gene: TRBJ1-5